A selection of T cell receptor beta chains follows, all from one sample in a study of blood T cell repertoires in COVID-19. Clones were sequenced by immunoSEQ multiplex PCR, and TCRdb holds only the in-frame ones, with some missing. The sample includes some 100,000 clones, roughly 90% of them seen just once. Material: peripheral blood. The source is a human donor with active COVID-19. The donor label of this sample is uncertain. CDR3s include the opening cysteine and the closing phenylalanine or tryptophan. Each record gives: V gene, CDR3 length, J gene, D gene, clone size, CDR3 protein, CDR3 DNA. D genes are given only for firm matches. Some rows mark clone size as missing; the rest say once, few, many or name a class of expanded clone.

>TRBV20-1|11|TRBJ2-7|NA|once
CSARSSYEQYF
TGCAGTGCTCGGAGCTCCTACGAGCAGTACTTC
>TRBV6-5|13|TRBJ2-1|NA|NA
CASSRQVYNEQFF
TGTGCCAGCAGCCGACAGGTCTACAATGAGCAGTTCTTC
>TRBV4-3|15|TRBJ2-7|TRBD1|NA
CASSLAGTGAYEQYF
TGCGCCAGCAGCTTAGCCGGGACAGGGGCCTACGAGCAGTACTTC
>TRBV14|14|TRBJ1-1|NA|NA
CASSRQVADTEAFF
TGTGCCAGCAGCCGACAGGTGGCGGACACTGAAGCTTTCTTT
>TRBV18|18|TRBJ2-1|TRBD2|NA
CASSPFLPGTSGVNEQFF
TGTGCCAGCTCACCATTCCTCCCCGGGACTAGCGGGGTTAATGAGCAGTTCTTC
>TRBV6-5|15|TRBJ2-3|NA|NA
CASRKPGGGTDTQYF
TGTGCCAGCAGAAAACCGGGGGGCGGCACAGATACGCAGTATTTT
>TRBV12-5|15|TRBJ2-1|NA|NA
CASGLDPPELDEQFF
TGTGCTAGTGGTTTGGACCCTCCGGAGCTCGATGAGCAGTTCTTC
>TRBV6-5|13|TRBJ1-4|NA|NA
CASKDTVNEKLFF
TGTGCCAGCAAGGACACGGTTAATGAAAAACTGTTTTTT
>TRBV3-1/TRBV3-2|13|TRBJ2-7|NA|NA
CASSQAAGGEQYF
TGTGCCAGCAGCCAAGCGGCCGGGGGCGAGCAGTACTTC
>TRBV7-2|16|TRBJ2-7|TRBD1|NA
CASSLEPGQALYEQYF
TGTGCCAGCAGCTTAGAGCCGGGACAGGCCCTCTACGAGCAGTACTTC
>TRBV5-4|18|TRBJ2-3|TRBD2|NA
CASSSGLAGGPFADTQYF
TGTGCCAGCAGCTCGGGGCTAGCGGGGGGGCCTTTCGCAGATACGCAGTATTTT
>TRBV9|13|TRBJ1-5|NA|NA
CASGGDSNQPQHF
TGTGCCAGCGGAGGGGATAGCAATCAGCCCCAGCATTTT
>TRBV4-3|18|TRBJ2-3|TRBD2|NA
CASSQEERAGGPRDTQYF
TGCGCCAGCAGCCAAGAAGAGAGAGCGGGGGGGCCTAGAGATACGCAGTATTTT
>TRBV6-2/TRBV6-3|14|TRBJ1-1|NA|NA
CASSYPYRDTEAFF
TGTGCCAGCAGTTACCCTTACAGGGATACTGAAGCTTTCTTT
>TRBV27|15|TRBJ2-1|TRBD2|NA
CASSPGTSGSNEQFF
TGTGCCAGCAGCCCCGGGACTAGCGGGTCCAATGAGCAGTTCTTC
>TRBV7-6|17|TRBJ2-2|TRBD1|NA
CASSLVGRGPFTGELFF
TGTGCCAGCAGCTTAGTCGGCAGGGGGCCATTCACCGGGGAGCTGTTTTTT
>TRBV19|14|TRBJ2-3|TRBD1|NA
CASSRGTGADTQYF
TGTGCCAGTAGCCGCGGGACAGGGGCAGATACGCAGTATTTT
>TRBV28|15|TRBJ2-5|TRBD2|NA
CASSFRLAGAETQYF
TGTGCCAGCAGTTTTCGACTAGCGGGGGCGGAGACCCAGTACTTC